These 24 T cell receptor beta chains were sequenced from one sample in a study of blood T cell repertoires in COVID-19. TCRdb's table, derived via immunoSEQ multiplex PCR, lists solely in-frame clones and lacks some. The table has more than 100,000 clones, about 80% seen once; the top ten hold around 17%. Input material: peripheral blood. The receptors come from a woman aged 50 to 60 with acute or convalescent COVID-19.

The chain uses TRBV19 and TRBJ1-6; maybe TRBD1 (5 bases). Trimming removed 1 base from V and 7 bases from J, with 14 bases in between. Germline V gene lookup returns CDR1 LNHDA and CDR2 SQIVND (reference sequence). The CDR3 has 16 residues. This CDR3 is CASSIADSPMNSPLHF. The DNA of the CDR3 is TGTGCCAGTAGTATAGCCGACAGTCCTATGAATTCACCCCTCCACTTT. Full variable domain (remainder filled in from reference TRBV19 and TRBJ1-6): DGGITQSPKYLFRKEGQNVTLSCEQNLNHDAMYWYRQDPGQGLRLIYYSQIVNDFQKGDIAEGYSVSREKKESFPLTVTSAQKNPTAFYLCASSIADSPMNSPLHFGNGTRLTVT.

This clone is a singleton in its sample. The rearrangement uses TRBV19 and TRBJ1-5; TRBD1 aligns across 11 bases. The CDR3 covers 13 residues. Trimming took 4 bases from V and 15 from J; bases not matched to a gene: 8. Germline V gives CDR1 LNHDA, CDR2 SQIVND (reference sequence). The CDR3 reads CASSTGQGARGHF. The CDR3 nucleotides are TGTGCCAGTAGTACCGGACAGGGGGCGCGAGGGCATTTT. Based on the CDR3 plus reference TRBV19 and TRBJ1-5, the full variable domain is DGGITQSPKYLFRKEGQNVTLSCEQNLNHDAMYWYRQDPGQGLRLIYYSQIVNDFQKGDIAEGYSVSREKKESFPLTVTSAQKNPTAFYLCASSTGQGARGHFGDGTRLSIL.

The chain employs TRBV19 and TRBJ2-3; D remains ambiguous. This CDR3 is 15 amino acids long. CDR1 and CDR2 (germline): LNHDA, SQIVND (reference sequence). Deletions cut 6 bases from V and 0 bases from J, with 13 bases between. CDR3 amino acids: CASRPRLVSTDTQYF. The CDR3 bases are TGTGCCAGTAGACCCAGACTGGTTAGCACAGATACGCAGTATTTT. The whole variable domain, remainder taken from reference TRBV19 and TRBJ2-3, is DGGITQSPKYLFRKEGQNVTLSCEQNLNHDAMYWYRQDPGQGLRLIYYSQIVNDFQKGDIAEGYSVSREKKESFPLTVTSAQKNPTAFYLCASRPRLVSTDTQYFGPGTRLTVL.

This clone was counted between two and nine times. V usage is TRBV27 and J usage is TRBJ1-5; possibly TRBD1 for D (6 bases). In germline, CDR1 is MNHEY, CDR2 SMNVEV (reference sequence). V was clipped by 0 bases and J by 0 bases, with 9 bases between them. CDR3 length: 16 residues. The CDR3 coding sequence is TGTGCCAGCAGTTTATCACAGGGAGATAGCAATCAGCCCCAGCATTTT. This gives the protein CASSLSQGDSNQPQHF.

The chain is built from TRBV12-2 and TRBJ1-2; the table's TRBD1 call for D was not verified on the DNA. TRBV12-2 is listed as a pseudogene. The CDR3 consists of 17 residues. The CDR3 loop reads CASRAYHHQGWRHGYTF. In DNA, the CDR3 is TGTGCAAGTCGCGCTTATCACCACCAGGGATGGAGACATGGCTACACCTTC.

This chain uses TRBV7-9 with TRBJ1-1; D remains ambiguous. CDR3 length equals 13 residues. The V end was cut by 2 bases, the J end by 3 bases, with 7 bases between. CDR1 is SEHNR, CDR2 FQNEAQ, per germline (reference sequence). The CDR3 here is CASSLLTDTEAFF. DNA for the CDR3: TGTGCCAGCAGCTTACTAACCGACACTGAAGCTTTCTTT.

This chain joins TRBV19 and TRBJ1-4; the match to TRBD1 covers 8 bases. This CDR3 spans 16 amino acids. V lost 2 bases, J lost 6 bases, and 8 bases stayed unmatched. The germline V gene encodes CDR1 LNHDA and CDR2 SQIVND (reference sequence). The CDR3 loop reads CASSILGQGDYEKLFF. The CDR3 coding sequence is TGTGCCAGTAGTATACTTGGACAGGGCGATTATGAAAAACTGTTTTTT.

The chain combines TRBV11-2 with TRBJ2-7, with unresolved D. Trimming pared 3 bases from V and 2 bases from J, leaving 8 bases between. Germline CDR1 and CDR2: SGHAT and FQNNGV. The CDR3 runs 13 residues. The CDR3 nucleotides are TGTGCCAGCAGCTTGGCCACCACCTACGAGCAGTACTTC. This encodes CASSLATTYEQYF. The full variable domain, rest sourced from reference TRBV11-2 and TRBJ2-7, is EAGVAQSPRYKIIEKRQSVAFWCNPISGHATLYWYQQILGQGPKLLIQFQNNGVVDDSQLPKDRFSAERLKGVDSTLKIQPAKLEDSAVYLCASSLATTYEQYFGPGTRLTVT.

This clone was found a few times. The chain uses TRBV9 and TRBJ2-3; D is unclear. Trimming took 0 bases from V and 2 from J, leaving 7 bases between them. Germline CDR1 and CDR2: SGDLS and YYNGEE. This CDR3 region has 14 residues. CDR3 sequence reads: CASSVVPITDTQYF. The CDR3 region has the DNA TGTGCCAGCAGCGTAGTCCCCATCACAGATACGCAGTATTTT.

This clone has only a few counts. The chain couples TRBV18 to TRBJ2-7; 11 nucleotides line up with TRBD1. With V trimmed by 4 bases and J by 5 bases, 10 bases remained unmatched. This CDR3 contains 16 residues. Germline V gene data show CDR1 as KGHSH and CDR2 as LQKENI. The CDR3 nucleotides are TGTGCCAGCTCACAAACCGGGACAGGGGGTATCGACGAGCAGTACTTC. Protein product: CASSQTGTGGIDEQYF. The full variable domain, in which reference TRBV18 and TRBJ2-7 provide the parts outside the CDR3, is NAGVMQNPRHLVRRRGQEARLRCSPMKGHSHVYWYRQLPEEGLKFMVYLQKENIIDESGMPKERFSAEFPKEGPSILRIQQVVRGDSAAYFCASSQTGTGGIDEQYFGPGTRLTVT.

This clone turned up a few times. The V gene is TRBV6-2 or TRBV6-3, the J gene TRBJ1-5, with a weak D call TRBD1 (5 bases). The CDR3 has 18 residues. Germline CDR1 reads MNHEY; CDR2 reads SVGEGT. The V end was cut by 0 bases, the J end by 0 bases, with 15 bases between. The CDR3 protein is CASSYSRGGGDSNQPQHF. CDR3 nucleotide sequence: TGTGCCAGCAGTTACTCGCGTGGCGGAGGGGATAGCAATCAGCCCCAGCATTTT.

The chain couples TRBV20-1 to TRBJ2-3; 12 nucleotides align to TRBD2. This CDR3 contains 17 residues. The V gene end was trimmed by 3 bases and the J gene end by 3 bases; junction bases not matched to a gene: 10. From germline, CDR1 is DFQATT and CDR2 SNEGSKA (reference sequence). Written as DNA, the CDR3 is TGCAGTGCTAGTGGAGCGACTAGCGGGGGAGGAACAGATACGCAGTATTTT. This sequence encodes CSASGATSGGGTDTQYF.

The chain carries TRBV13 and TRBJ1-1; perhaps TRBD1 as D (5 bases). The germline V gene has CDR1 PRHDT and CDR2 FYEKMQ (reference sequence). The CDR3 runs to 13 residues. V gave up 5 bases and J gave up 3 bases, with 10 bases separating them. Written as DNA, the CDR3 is TGTGCCAGCAGCCCAGGGTGGGACACTGAAGCTTTCTTT. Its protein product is CASSPGWDTEAFF.

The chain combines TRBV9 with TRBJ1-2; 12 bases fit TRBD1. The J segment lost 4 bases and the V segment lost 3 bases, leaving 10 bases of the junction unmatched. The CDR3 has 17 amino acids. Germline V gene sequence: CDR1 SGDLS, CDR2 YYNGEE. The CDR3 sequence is CASSAGQGASDGYGYTF. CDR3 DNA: TGTGCCAGCAGCGCGGGACAGGGGGCGAGTGATGGCTATGGCTACACCTTC.

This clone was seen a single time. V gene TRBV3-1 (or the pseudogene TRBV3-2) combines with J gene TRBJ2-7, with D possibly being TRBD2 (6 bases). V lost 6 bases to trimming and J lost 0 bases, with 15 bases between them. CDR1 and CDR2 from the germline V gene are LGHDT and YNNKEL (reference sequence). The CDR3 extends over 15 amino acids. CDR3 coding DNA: TGTGCCAGCAGACCCGGGACTGTCAGCTCCTACGAGCAGTACTTC. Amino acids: CASRPGTVSSYEQYF.

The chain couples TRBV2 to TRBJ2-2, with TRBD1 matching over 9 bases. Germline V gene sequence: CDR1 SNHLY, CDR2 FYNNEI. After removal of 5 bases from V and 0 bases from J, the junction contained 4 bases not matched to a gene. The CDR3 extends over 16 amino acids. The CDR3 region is CASSRTGGTNTGELFF. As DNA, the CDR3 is TGTGCCAGCAGTCGTACAGGGGGCACGAACACCGGGGAGCTGTTTTTT. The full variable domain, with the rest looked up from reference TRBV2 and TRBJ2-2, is EPEVTQTPSHQVTQMGQEVILRCVPISNHLYFYWYRQILGQKVEFLVSFYNNEISEKSEIFDDQFSVERPDGSNFTLKIRSTKLEDSAMYFCASSRTGGTNTGELFFGEGSRLTVL.

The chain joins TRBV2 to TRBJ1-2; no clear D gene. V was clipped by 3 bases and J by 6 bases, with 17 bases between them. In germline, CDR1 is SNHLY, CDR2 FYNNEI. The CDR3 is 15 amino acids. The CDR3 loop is CASSDGNPRLDGYTF. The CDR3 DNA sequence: TGTGCCAGCAGTGATGGAAATCCGCGGTTAGATGGCTACACCTTC.

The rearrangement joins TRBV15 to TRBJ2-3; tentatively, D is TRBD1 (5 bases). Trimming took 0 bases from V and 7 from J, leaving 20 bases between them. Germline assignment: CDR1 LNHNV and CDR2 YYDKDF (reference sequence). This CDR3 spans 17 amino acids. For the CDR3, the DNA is TGTGCCACCAGCAGAGATCCGCAGGACATTTTTCCCAATACGCAGTATTTT. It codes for CATSRDPQDIFPNTQYF.

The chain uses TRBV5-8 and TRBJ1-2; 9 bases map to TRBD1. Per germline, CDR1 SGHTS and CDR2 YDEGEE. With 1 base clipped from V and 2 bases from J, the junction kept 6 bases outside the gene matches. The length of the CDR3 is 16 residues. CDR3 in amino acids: CASSLPGTGLNYGYTF. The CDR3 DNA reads TGTGCCAGCAGCTTGCCTGGGACAGGGCTCAACTATGGCTACACCTTC. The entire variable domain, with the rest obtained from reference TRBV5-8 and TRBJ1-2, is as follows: EAGVTQSPTHLIKTRGQQATLRCSPISGHTSVYWYQQALGLGLQFLLWYDEGEERNRGNFPPRFSGRQFPNYSSELNVNALELEDSALYLCASSLPGTGLNYGYTFGSGTRLTVV.

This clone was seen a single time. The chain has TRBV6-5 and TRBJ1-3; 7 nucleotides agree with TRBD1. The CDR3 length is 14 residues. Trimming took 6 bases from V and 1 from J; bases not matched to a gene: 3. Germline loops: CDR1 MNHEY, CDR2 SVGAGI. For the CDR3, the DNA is TGTGCCAGCAGCCACAGGGGTTCTGGAAACACCATATATTTT. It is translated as CASSHRGSGNTIYF.

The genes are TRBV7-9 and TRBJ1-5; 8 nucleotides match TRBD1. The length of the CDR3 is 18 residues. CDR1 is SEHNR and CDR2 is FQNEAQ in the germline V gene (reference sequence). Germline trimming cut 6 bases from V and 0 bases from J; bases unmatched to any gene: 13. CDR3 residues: CASSHTNVQGDSNQPQHF. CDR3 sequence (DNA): TGTGCCAGCAGTCACACCAATGTACAGGGGGATAGCAATCAGCCCCAGCATTTT.

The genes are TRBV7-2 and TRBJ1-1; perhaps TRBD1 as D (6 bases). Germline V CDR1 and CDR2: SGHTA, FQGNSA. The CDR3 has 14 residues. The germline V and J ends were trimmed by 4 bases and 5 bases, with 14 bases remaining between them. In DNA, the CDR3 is TGTGCCAGCAGCTCGACAGGTATGAGAACTGAAGCTTTCTTT. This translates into CASSSTGMRTEAFF.

As DNA, the CDR3 is TGTGCCAGCTCACCGGACAGGCGGGTACAGTACACTGAAGCTTTCTTT. The encoded protein is CASSPDRRVQYTEAFF. The chain joins TRBV18 to TRBJ1-1, with 7 bases matching TRBD1. The V gene end was trimmed by 3 bases and the J gene end by 3 bases; junction bases not matched to a gene: 10. Germline CDR1 KGHSH, CDR2 LQKENI. This CDR3 region has 16 residues.

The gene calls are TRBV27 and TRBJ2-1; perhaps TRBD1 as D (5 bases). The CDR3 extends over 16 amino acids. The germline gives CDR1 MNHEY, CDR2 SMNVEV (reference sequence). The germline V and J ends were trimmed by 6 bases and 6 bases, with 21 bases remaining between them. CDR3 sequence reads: CASSSSLGVGFNEQFF. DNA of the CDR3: TGTGCCAGCAGCTCCTCCCTAGGGGTTGGGTTCAATGAGCAGTTCTTC.